The rows below give T cell receptor beta chains drawn from one sample of a study of blood T cells in healthy people across ages. One entry per CDR3 protein results from TCRdb running MiXCR on the 5' RACE reads. This table holds 600,000 to 800,000 distinct CDR3 sequences, about 21% found once. Sequencing was done on a sample of blood. The receptors come from a man aged 70-80 years in good health. CDR3s include the opening cysteine and the closing phenylalanine or tryptophan. The D gene is left open where the match is weak. Clone size is given for some rows only: seen once, a few or many times, or a class if the clone is expanded.

v_gene	abundance	j_gene	d_gene	CDR3aa	CDR3nt
TRBV7-9	many	TRBJ1-2	NA	CASSLGVYGYTF	TGTGCCAGCAGCTTAGGGGTTTATGGCTACACCTTC
TRBV27	NA	TRBJ2-5	NA	CAGSLSTTSTIFF	TGTGCCGGCAGTTTAAGTACGACTTCGACAATATTCTTC
TRBV4-2	few	TRBJ2-5	NA	CASSQVSPEHKGTQYF	TGTGCCAGCAGCCAGGTTTCACCGGAACATAAAGGGACCCAGTACTTC
TRBV2	NA	TRBJ2-1	TRBD2	CASSRGLAGGYNEQFF	TGTGCCAGCAGTCGAGGACTAGCGGGAGGGTACAATGAGCAGTTCTTC
TRBV7-3	NA	TRBJ2-2	NA	CASSSRPLNTGELFF	TGTGCCAGCAGCTCCCGCCCCCTTAATACCGGGGAGCTGTTTTTT
TRBV6-5	few	TRBJ2-7	TRBD1	CASMPRTGSYEQYF	TGTGCCAGCATGCCCAGGACAGGGTCCTACGAGCAGTACTTC
TRBV18	NA	TRBJ1-2	TRBD1	CASSPTSPGQNYGYTF	TGTGCCAGCTCACCAACGAGCCCGGGACAGAACTATGGCTACACCTTC
TRBV3-1	NA	TRBJ2-4	NA	CASSQDLLSALAKNIQYF	TGTGCCAGCAGCCAAGATTTGTTGTCGGCACTAGCCAAAAACATTCAGTACTTC
TRBV7-9	few	TRBJ2-5	NA	CASSLAVAAGETQYF	TGTGCCAGCAGCTTAGCGGTGGCGGCCGGAGAGACCCAGTACTTC
TRBV27	few	TRBJ2-4	NA	CASSLSEGIAKNIQYF	TGTGCCAGCAGTTTATCCGAGGGCATAGCCAAAAACATTCAGTACTTC
TRBV15	NA	TRBJ2-3	NA	CATSWREGTRSADTQYF	TGTGCCACCAGTTGGCGGGAAGGGACGAGGAGCGCAGATACGCAGTATTTT
TRBV6-6	NA	TRBJ2-3	NA	CASSYSKARGTDTQYF	TGTGCCAGCAGTTACTCGAAAGCAAGAGGCACAGATACGCAGTATTTT
TRBV6-1	many	TRBJ2-2	TRBD2	CASSPTFTSGRTDTGELFF	TGTGCCAGCAGTCCAACTTTTACTAGCGGGAGGACAGACACCGGGGAGCTGTTTTTT
TRBV7-8	NA	TRBJ2-1	NA	CASSLSPRGGRVNEQFF	TGTGCCAGCAGCTTATCTCCCCGCGGAGGGCGTGTCAATGAGCAGTTCTTC
TRBV7-2	NA	TRBJ2-1	NA	CASSLKSRREGMNEQFF	TGTGCCAGCAGCTTAAAGAGCCGGCGGGAAGGAATGAATGAGCAGTTCTTC
TRBV7-2	NA	TRBJ1-2	NA	CASSQLRGYTF	TGTGCCAGCAGTCAGCTTCGAGGCTACACCTTC
TRBV25-1	NA	TRBJ2-4	TRBD2	CASRATSGRENGKNIQYF	TGTGCCAGCAGGGCGACTAGCGGGAGGGAAAACGGCAAAAACATTCAGTACTTC
TRBV12-5	NA	TRBJ2-7	TRBD2	CASGSSGNYEQYF	TGTGCTAGTGGTTCTAGCGGGAACTACGAGCAGTACTTC
TRBV29-1	NA	TRBJ2-7	NA	CSVERRLDGSYEQYF	TGCAGCGTTGAGAGAAGATTAGACGGATCCTACGAGCAGTACTTC
TRBV19	few	TRBJ2-1	NA	CASSILVGNEQFF	TGTGCCAGTAGTATTTTGGTTGGAAATGAGCAGTTCTTC
TRBV20-1	NA	TRBJ2-6	NA	CSARDRLNGANVLTF	TGCAGTGCTAGAGATCGCCTAAATGGGGCCAACGTCCTGACTTTC
TRBV11-2	NA	TRBJ2-1	TRBD2	CASSPPGTSVGNEQFF	TGTGCCAGCAGCCCCCCCGGGACTAGCGTAGGAAATGAGCAGTTCTTC
TRBV4-2	few	TRBJ2-4	NA	CASSQGEGVAKNIQYF	TGTGCCAGCAGCCAAGGGGAGGGGGTAGCCAAAAACATTCAGTACTTC
TRBV4-1	NA	TRBJ2-7	NA	CASSQGAEHHYEQYF	TGCGCCAGCAGCCAAGGAGCGGAACATCACTACGAGCAGTACTTC
TRBV20-1	NA	TRBJ1-1	NA	CSARDAGTSNTEAFF	TGCAGTGCTAGAGACGCCGGGACATCGAACACTGAAGCTTTCTTT
TRBV6-5	few	TRBJ1-5	NA	CASSYSFRDRYSNQPQHF	TGTGCCAGCAGTTACTCCTTCCGGGACCGCTATAGCAATCAGCCCCAGCATTTT
TRBV5-5	few	TRBJ1-2	NA	CACSLDAGENYGYTF	TGTGCCTGCAGCTTGGATGCGGGGGAGAACTATGGCTACACCTTC
TRBV10-3	few	TRBJ2-7	TRBD2	CAISESYGTRLF	TGTGCCATCAGTGAGTCGTACGGGACTAGGCTCTTC
TRBV25-1	many	TRBJ2-5	NA	CASSTAVETQYF	TGTGCCAGCAGTACGGCGGTAGAGACCCAGTACTTC
TRBV14	NA	TRBJ2-5	NA	CASSRRGGGVQETQYF	TGTGCCAGCAGCCGGAGAGGAGGGGGGGTCCAAGAGACCCAGTACTTC
TRBV20-1	NA	TRBJ2-7	TRBD1	CSAPDRVSYEQYF	TGCAGTGCCCCGGACAGGGTTTCCTACGAGCAGTACTTC
TRBV6-4	NA	TRBJ1-1	NA	CASSTEPDRADEAFF	TGTGCCAGCAGTACGGAACCGGACAGAGCAGATGAAGCTTTCTTT
TRBV18	few	TRBJ2-7	NA	CASSPRQQGGGEQYF	TGTGCCAGCTCACCGAGACAACAGGGCGGTGGCGAGCAGTACTTC
TRBV20-1	NA	TRBJ2-7	TRBD1	CSARDLGTGGYEQYF	TGCAGTGCTAGAGATCTGGGGACAGGGGGTTACGAGCAGTACTTC
TRBV11-2	few	TRBJ1-5	TRBD1	CASSLGTGVSQPQHF	TGTGCCAGCAGTTTAGGAACAGGGGTATCTCAGCCCCAGCATTTT
TRBV3-1	many	TRBJ1-5	NA	CASSQGSQPQHF	TGTGCCAGCAGTCAGGGTAGTCAGCCCCAGCATTTT
TRBV18	NA	TRBJ2-6	TRBD1	CASSPWTGGTGANVLTF	TGTGCCAGCTCGCCTTGGACAGGGGGGACTGGGGCCAACGTCCTGACTTTC
TRBV27	NA	TRBJ2-4	TRBD2	CASSQGLAASPKNIQYF	TGTGCCAGCAGTCAGGGACTAGCGGCATCACCCAAAAACATTCAGTACTTC
TRBV12-3/TRBV12-4	few	TRBJ2-1	TRBD2	CASSTWTSRYNEQFF	TGTGCCAGCAGTACGTGGACTAGCAGATACAATGAGCAGTTCTTC
TRBV19	few	TRBJ2-3	TRBD2	CASAGRGTDTQYF	TGTGCCAGTGCGGGGCGGGGGACGGATACGCAGTATTTT
TRBV21-1	few	TRBJ2-1	NA	CASSPTRRHSYNEQFF	TGTGCCAGCAGCCCTACTCGGAGACACTCCTACAATGAGCAGTTCTTC
TRBV4-1	NA	TRBJ1-2	NA	CASSQAGQFNYGYTF	TGCGCCAGCAGCCAGGCGGGACAATTTAACTATGGCTACACCTTC
TRBV3-1	many	TRBJ2-7	NA	CASSQDSGTTYEQYF	TGTGCCAGCAGCCAAGACTCCGGGACAACCTACGAGCAGTACTTC
TRBV5-1	NA	TRBJ2-3	NA	CASSLDQSSTDTQYF	TGCGCCAGCAGCTTGGACCAGTCTAGCACAGATACGCAGTATTTT
TRBV2	once	TRBJ2-1	NA	CASSGTQWDEQFF	TGTGCCAGCAGTGGGACCCAATGGGATGAGCAGTTCTTC
TRBV6-2/TRBV6-3	few	TRBJ1-1	NA	CASREWGAVNTEAFF	TGTGCCAGCAGGGAATGGGGGGCAGTGAACACTGAAGCTTTCTTT
TRBV9	few	TRBJ2-2	NA	CASSVGRSAGELFF	TGTGCCAGCAGCGTAGGTAGGAGTGCCGGGGAGCTGTTTTTT
TRBV9	NA	TRBJ2-3	NA	CASSVLGFTDTQYF	TGTGCCAGCAGCGTACTCGGGTTCACAGATACGCAGTATTTT
TRBV6-1	NA	TRBJ2-1	NA	CASSEASASIGTNNEQFF	TGTGCCAGCAGTGAAGCTAGCGCCTCGATTGGTACGAACAATGAGCAGTTCTTC
TRBV29-1	few	TRBJ1-1	TRBD1	CSVEGQGGGTEAFF	TGCAGCGTTGAAGGACAGGGCGGTGGTACTGAAGCTTTCTTT
TRBV20-1	NA	TRBJ2-1	NA	CSAKGGVVGHEQFF	TGCAGTGCTAAGGGAGGCGTTGTTGGACATGAGCAGTTCTTC
TRBV11-2	NA	TRBJ2-3	NA	CASSPLDWGSQYF	TGTGCCAGCAGCCCGCTAGATTGGGGTTCGCAGTATTTT
TRBV4-1	NA	TRBJ2-7	NA	CASSQGGRNEQYF	TGCGCCAGCAGCCAGGGAGGCAGGAACGAGCAGTACTTC
TRBV3-1	few	TRBJ2-7	TRBD1	CASSPRRTGGPYEQYF	TGTGCCAGCAGCCCCCGAAGGACAGGCGGCCCTTACGAGCAGTACTTC
TRBV20-1	NA	TRBJ1-2	NA	CSASGVGYTF	TGCAGTGCGTCAGGGGTTGGCTACACCTTC
TRBV20-1	NA	TRBJ2-1	NA	CSARVLGSAFNEQFF	TGCAGTGCTAGAGTCCTTGGTAGCGCCTTCAATGAGCAGTTCTTC
TRBV4-1	NA	TRBJ2-5	NA	CASSQDTWGHGETQYF	TGCGCCAGCAGCCAAGATACATGGGGACACGGGGAGACCCAGTACTTC
TRBV20-1	NA	TRBJ2-3	NA	CSARDGADTQYF	TGCAGTGCTAGAGATGGGGCAGATACGCAGTATTTT
TRBV10-3	few	TRBJ2-5	NA	CAISDKAGASETQYF	TGTGCCATCAGTGATAAGGCGGGGGCTTCGGAGACCCAGTACTTC